The 20 T cell receptor beta chains below come from one sample, sequenced in a study of tumor-infiltrating lymphocytes in primary liver carcinoma. Synthesis of TCR beta cDNA was carried out from approximately 500 ng total RNA with a constant-region primer. The TCR beta library was amplified through three nested multiplex PCR rounds in a modified ARM-PCR procedure. With TRBV1-TRBV30 forward primers and a C-beta reverse primer, the first two PCR rounds were run for 9 to 10 cycles each. Via MiXCR, TCRdb re-called the multiplex PCR reads, giving one row per CDR3 protein. The data contain fewer than 350,000 distinct CDR3 sequences, 65% of them singletons. Blood RNA was derived from unsorted whole blood, and germline DNA was extracted too. Sample: peripheral blood. These receptors were obtained from a man between 35 and 55 years old with primary liver carcinoma and hepatitis B virus infection.

Concerning this clonotype itself: A junction end diverges from the germline sequence, so it may reflect a read error. The genes are TRBV5-6 and TRBJ1-2; weak D call: TRBD1 (5 bases). The germline V gene encodes CDR1 SGHDT and CDR2 YYEEEE. CDR3 length: 15 residues. CDR3 protein: CTSSSRWQGDGGYTF. DNA of the CDR3: TGTACCAGCAGCTCCCGGTGGCAAGGGGACGGAGGCTACACCTTC.

As regards this clonotype: One base away lies a much larger clone, so this may be a sequencing read error. CDR3 in DNA: TGTGCCAGCAACTTACAGGGGTTCGGGGAGCTGTTTTTT. This codes for CASNLQGFGELFF. This chain uses TRBV5-5 with TRBJ2-2; 7 nucleotides align to TRBD1. From germline, CDR1 is SGHKS and CDR2 YYEKEE (reference sequence). The CDR3 extends over 13 amino acids. V was clipped by 6 bases and J by 7 bases; unmatched bases: 6.

This clonotype came up a few times. V usage is TRBV30 and J usage is TRBJ2-4; the D gene is possibly TRBD1 (7 bases). The CDR3 is 13 amino acids. CDR1 is GTSNPN and CDR2 is SVGIG in the germline V gene (reference sequence). V lost 5 bases and J 8 bases, leaving 16 bases between the germline ends. CDR3 DNA: TGTGCCTGGCAGGAGGGGGCGGAGGACATTCAGTACTTC. Amino acid sequence: CAWQEGAEDIQYF.

This clonotype was detected many times. This chain links TRBV29-1 with TRBJ1-2; 8 bases fit TRBD1. The CDR3 is 13 residues long. CDR1 and CDR2 (germline): SQVTM, ANQGSEA. Trimming removed 5 bases from V and 5 bases from J; junction bases left unmatched: 7. The CDR3 nucleotides are TGCAGCGTTAAAGGACAGGGCGGGTATGGCTACACCTTC. Encoded protein: CSVKGQGGYGYTF.

J is TRBJ2-3 and V is TRBV7-9; D is undetermined. V was shortened by 1 base and J by 0 bases, with 8 bases between the two germline ends. CDR3 length: 15 amino acids. Germline V gene lookup returns CDR1 SEHNR and CDR2 FQNEAQ (reference sequence). This chain's CDR3 is CASSLGTASTDTQYF. DNA for the CDR3: TGTGCCAGCAGCTTAGGGACGGCTAGCACAGATACGCAGTATTTT.

With regard to this clonotype: Likely a read error: the CDR3 ends without its conserved phenylalanine or tryptophan. CDR3 amino acids: CATGQGGYEQYL. The CDR3 coding sequence is TGTGCCACTGGACAGGGCGGATACGAGCAGTACTTA. The chain links TRBV12-3 or TRBV12-4 to TRBJ2-7; TRBD1 aligns across 8 bases. After removal of 10 bases from V and 4 bases from J, the junction contained 6 bases not matched to a gene. The CDR3 sequence is 12 residues long.

This clonotype has a handful of counts. The chain recombines TRBV5-8 with TRBJ2-1; TRBD2 matches at 11 bases. In germline, CDR1 is SGHTS, CDR2 YDEGEE. The CDR3 extends over 15 amino acids. The V and J ends lost 6 bases and 3 bases, in that order; junction bases with no gene match: 5. CDR3 sequence: CASKELAGVYNEQFF. For the CDR3, the DNA is TGTGCCAGCAAGGAACTAGCGGGAGTCTACAATGAGCAGTTCTTC.

The gene calls are TRBV30 and TRBJ2-1; D not resolved. Germline CDR1 is GTSNPN and CDR2 is SVGIG (reference sequence). The CDR3 contains 14 residues. V was pared by 7 bases and J by 5 bases, with 18 bases between. This CDR3 reads CASRVLSYHNEQFF. In DNA, the CDR3 is TGTGCCTCAAGGGTACTGAGCTACCACAATGAGCAGTTCTTC.

A note on this clonotype: One base away lies a much larger clone, so this may be a sequencing read error. The chain is built from TRBV12-3 or TRBV12-4 and TRBJ1-1; unclear D gene. This CDR3 has 15 amino acids. The CDR3 is CASSLYFHTHTAAFF. CDR3 in DNA: TGTGCCAGCAGTTTATACTTCCACACGCACACTGCAGCTTTCTTT.

Concerning this clonotype: Likely a read error: the CDR3 ends without its conserved phenylalanine or tryptophan. CDR3 nucleotides: TGTGCCATCAGCAACCAGTACGCGAATGAGCAGTTCCTC. Translating it yields CAISNQYANEQFL. The chain couples TRBV10-3 to TRBJ2-1; D is ambiguous. Germline CDR1 and CDR2: ENHRY and SYGVKD. V lost 6 bases and J 7 bases, leaving 13 bases between the germline ends. CDR3 length: 13 residues.

This clonotype has more than one count but fewer than ten. The rearrangement links TRBV7-9 to TRBJ2-1; D is ambiguous. With 0 bases removed from V and 1 base from J, the gap between germline ends came to 7 bases. The CDR3 extends over 15 amino acids. Germline V CDR1 and CDR2: SEHNR, FQNEAQ (reference sequence). CDR3 amino acids: CASSLAGISYNEQFF. CDR3 nucleotide sequence: TGTGCCAGCAGCTTAGCGGGGATATCCTACAATGAGCAGTTCTTC.

Regarding this clonotype: Mismatch with germline at one junction end may stem from a read error. This chain connects TRBV12-3 or TRBV12-4 to TRBJ2-3; 10 bases agree with TRBD2. This CDR3 has 15 residues. The CDR3 sequence is CTSNEAGGPRDTHYF. CDR3 DNA: TGTACCAGCAACGAAGCGGGAGGGCCAAGAGATACGCACTATTTT.

To note about this clonotype: One junction end does not reproduce the germline sequence, and a read error may be involved. This sequence joins TRBV29-1 and TRBJ2-5, with D maybe TRBD2 (7 bases). This CDR3 is built from 14 residues. From germline, CDR1 is SQVTM and CDR2 ANQGSEA. The CDR3 DNA reads as TGCAGCGTTGTAGGGGAGGGGGGCCAAGAGACCCATTACTTC. Its protein is CSVVGEGGQETHYF.

This clonotype occurred many times. This chain connects TRBV30 to TRBJ2-3, with 8 bases identical to TRBD2. This CDR3 has 14 residues. Germline V gene data show CDR1 as GTSNPN and CDR2 as SVGIG (reference sequence). V lost 3 bases, J lost 2 bases, and 4 bases stayed unmatched. The CDR3 sequence: CAWSRLAFTDTQYF. The CDR3 DNA is TGTGCCTGGAGCCGACTAGCGTTCACAGATACGCAGTATTTT. Complete variable domain (other parts from reference TRBV30 and TRBJ2-3): SQTIHQWPATLVQPVGSPLSLECTVEGTSNPNLYWYRQAAGRGLQLLFYSVGIGQISSEVPQNLSASRPQDRQFILSSKKLLLSDSGFYLCAWSRLAFTDTQYFGPGTRLTVL.

Comments on this clonotype: A much larger clone lies a single base off, so this may be a read error. This rearrangement joins TRBV10-3 to TRBJ2-7; TRBD2 aligns across 8 bases. The CDR3 sequence is 14 residues long. From germline, CDR1 is ENHRY and CDR2 SYGVKD. The DNA for the CDR3 is TGTGCCATCAGTCCACTAGCGGAGATGGGCGAGCAGTGCTTC. Amino acids: CAISPLAEMGEQCF.

The chain employs TRBV29-1 and TRBJ2-3; 7 bases agree with TRBD2. The CDR3 sequence is 15 residues long. Germline V gives CDR1 SQVTM, CDR2 ANQGSEA. The CDR3 here is CNTRPRERGTDTQYF. CDR3 coding DNA: TGCAACACCAGGCCGCGGGAGAGGGGCACAGATACGCAGTATTTT.

For this clonotype: An end of the junction differs from the germline gene, which may be a read error. The chain employs TRBV6-2 or TRBV6-3 and TRBJ1-2; TRBD1 is a possible D gene (5 bases). CDR3 size: 10 residues. CDR1 is MNHEY and CDR2 is SVGEGT in the germline V gene. CDR3 sequence: CVSRDNSYTF. CDR3 sequence (DNA): TGTGTCAGCAGGGATAATAGCTACACCTTC.

Note on this clonotype: This may be a read error: a much more frequent sequence differs by one nucleotide. V usage is TRBV29-1 and J usage is TRBJ2-3; 7 bases match TRBD1. The germline V gene has CDR1 SQVTM and CDR2 ANQGSEA. The CDR3 length is 12 residues. The chain's CDR3 is CSAGDSTNTQYF. CDR3 nucleotide sequence: TGCAGCGCCGGGGACAGCACAAATACGCAGTATTTT.

This clonotype was counted at least ten times. The chain recombines TRBV5-4 with TRBJ2-1; 7 nucleotides agree with TRBD1. Losses at the gene ends were 4 bases for V and 2 bases for J; bases not matched to a gene: 9. This CDR3 region has 16 residues. In germline, CDR1 is SGHNT, CDR2 YYREEE (reference sequence). The CDR3 sequence is CASSATRDSAYNEQFF. The CDR3 nucleotides are TGTGCCAGCAGCGCGACCCGGGACAGCGCCTACAATGAGCAGTTCTTC.

In regard to this clonotype: This may arise from a read error, as a much more abundant clone is one base away. V is TRBV6-2 or TRBV6-3 and J is TRBJ1-1; a possible D gene is TRBD1 (6 bases). This CDR3 is built from 14 residues. Trimming removed 6 bases at V and 4 bases at J, with 15 bases between. CDR1 is MNHEY, CDR2 SVGEGT, per germline. CDR3 protein: CASSYPGAVTEAFF. DNA for the CDR3: TGTGCCAGCAGCTACCCGGGGGCCGTCACTGAAGCTTTCTTT.